The 10 T cell receptor beta chains in this list originate from one sample, sequenced in a study of shared clonotypes between healthy human individuals. The repertoire was sequenced with immunoSEQ multiplex PCR; TCRdb's copy has only in-frame clones and lacks some. This table has just over 2,000,000 clones, roughly 96% appearing once. Material: naive CD4+ T cells sorted from blood. Subset noted: CD45RA+ positively selected. Receptors originate from a man in his late teens or twenties in good health.

This rearrangement joins TRBV4-2 to TRBJ2-5; 13 nucleotides align to TRBD2. The CDR3 length is 17 residues. The ends lost 1 base at V and 5 bases at J; junction bases unmatched: 7. CDR1 and CDR2 (germline): LGHNA, YNFKEQ. CDR3 sequence reads: CASSQAGLAGWAETQYF. The CDR3 DNA reads as TGTGCCAGCAGCCAAGCGGGACTAGCGGGATGGGCGGAGACCCAGTACTTC.

With respect to this clone: The sample carries other DNA sequences with the same CDR3. The chain couples TRBV5-1 to TRBJ1-1; no firm D call. This CDR3 is 15 amino acids long. Germline CDR1 reads SGHRS; CDR2 reads YFSETQ. Trimming left V 0 bases short and J 0 bases short, with 9 bases between. CDR3 coding DNA: TGCGCCAGCAGCTTGGAAGGTAATATGAACACTGAAGCTTTCTTT. Its protein product is CASSLEGNMNTEAFF.

The gene calls are TRBV6-1 and TRBJ2-7; D is perhaps TRBD1 (5 bases). CDR1 and CDR2 from the germline V gene are MNHNS and SASEGT. The CDR3 runs to 14 residues. The V gene lost 5 bases and the J gene lost 0 bases, with 11 bases spanning the gap. The CDR3 is CASSPDRASYEQYF. CDR3 bases: TGTGCCAGCAGTCCTGACAGAGCCTCCTACGAGCAGTACTTC.

CDR3 region: CASENYPDRDEAFF. CDR3 bases: TGTGCCAGCGAGAACTACCCAGACCGCGATGAAGCTTTCTTT. The chain has TRBV9 and TRBJ1-1; D remains unclear. Between the trimmed V and J ends, which lost 7 bases and 7 bases, there was a span of 20 bases. The CDR3 loop spans 14 amino acids. Per the germline V gene, CDR1 is SGDLS and CDR2 is YYNGEE.

The chain employs TRBV6-5 and TRBJ1-4; a weak D match, TRBD1 (5 bases). V lost 2 bases and J lost 6, with 10 bases in between. CDR3 length: 14 amino acids. Germline V gene lookup returns CDR1 MNHEY and CDR2 SVGAGI. The CDR3 protein is CASSYRGWDEKLFF. In nucleotides, the CDR3 is TGTGCCAGCAGTTACAGGGGCTGGGATGAAAAACTGTTTTTT.

The genes are TRBV28 and TRBJ2-2; D might be TRBD2 (6 bases). The V end lost 3 bases, the J end lost 1 base, and 6 bases lay between the germline ends. The length of the CDR3 is 14 residues. Germline values: CDR1 MDHEN, CDR2 SYDVKM. The CDR3 region is CASSLRGNTGELFF. CDR3 bases: TGTGCCAGCAGTTTGCGGGGGAACACCGGGGAGCTGTTTTTT.

V and J are TRBV19 and TRBJ2-2; TRBD1 aligns across 9 bases. The trim removed 4 bases at V and 1 base at J, leaving 4 bases unmatched. This CDR3 is built from 16 residues. The V gene's germline CDR1 is LNHDA and CDR2 SQIVND (reference sequence). The CDR3 DNA is TGTGCCAGTAGTACGCTGGGACAGGGGAACACCGGGGAGCTGTTTTTT. Amino acids: CASSTLGQGNTGELFF.

The chain recombines TRBV11-3 with TRBJ2-1; D not resolved. Trimming shortened V by 5 bases and J by 10 bases, and 12 bases separated the two germline ends. The germline V gene encodes CDR1 SGHNT and CDR2 YENEEA. The CDR3 is made up of 12 amino acids. The DNA for the CDR3 is TGTGCCAGCAGCCCTTTAATATGCGAGCAGTTCTTC. It codes for CASSPLICEQFF.

The chain employs TRBV5-4 and TRBJ2-2; D call uncertain. Germline CDR1 reads SGHNT; CDR2 reads YYREEE (reference sequence). Trimming took off 2 bases at V and 6 bases at J, with 11 bases between the two ends. The CDR3 spans 14 residues. In DNA, the CDR3 is TGTGCCAGCAGCTTCGACTTGATGGCCGGGGAGCTGTTTTTT. This gives the protein CASSFDLMAGELFF.

This CDR3 is CASSPIRRGRPGEQYF. Written as DNA, the CDR3 is TGCGCCAGCAGCCCCATCCGCAGGGGGAGGCCTGGGGAGCAGTACTTC. The chain recombines TRBV4-1 with TRBJ2-7; D is possibly TRBD1 (7 bases). Germline V CDR1 and CDR2: MGHRA, YSYEKL. V shed 4 bases and J shed 7 bases, with 23 bases lying between them. The CDR3 has 16 amino acids.